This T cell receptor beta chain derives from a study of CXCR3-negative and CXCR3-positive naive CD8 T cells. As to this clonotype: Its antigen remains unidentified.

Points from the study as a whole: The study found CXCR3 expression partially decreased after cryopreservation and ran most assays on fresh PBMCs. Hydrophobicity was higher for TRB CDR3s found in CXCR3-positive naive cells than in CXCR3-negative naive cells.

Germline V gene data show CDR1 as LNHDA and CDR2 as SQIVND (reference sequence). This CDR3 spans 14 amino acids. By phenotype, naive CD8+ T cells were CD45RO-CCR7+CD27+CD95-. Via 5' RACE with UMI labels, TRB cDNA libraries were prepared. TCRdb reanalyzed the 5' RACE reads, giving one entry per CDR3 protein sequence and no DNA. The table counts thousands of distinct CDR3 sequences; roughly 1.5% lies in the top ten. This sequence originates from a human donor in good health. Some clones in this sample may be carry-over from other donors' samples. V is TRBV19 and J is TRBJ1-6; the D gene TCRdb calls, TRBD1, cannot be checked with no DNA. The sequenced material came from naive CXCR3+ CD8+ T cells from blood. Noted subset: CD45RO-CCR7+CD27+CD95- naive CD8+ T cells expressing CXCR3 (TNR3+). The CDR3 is CASEPGTGNSPLHF.